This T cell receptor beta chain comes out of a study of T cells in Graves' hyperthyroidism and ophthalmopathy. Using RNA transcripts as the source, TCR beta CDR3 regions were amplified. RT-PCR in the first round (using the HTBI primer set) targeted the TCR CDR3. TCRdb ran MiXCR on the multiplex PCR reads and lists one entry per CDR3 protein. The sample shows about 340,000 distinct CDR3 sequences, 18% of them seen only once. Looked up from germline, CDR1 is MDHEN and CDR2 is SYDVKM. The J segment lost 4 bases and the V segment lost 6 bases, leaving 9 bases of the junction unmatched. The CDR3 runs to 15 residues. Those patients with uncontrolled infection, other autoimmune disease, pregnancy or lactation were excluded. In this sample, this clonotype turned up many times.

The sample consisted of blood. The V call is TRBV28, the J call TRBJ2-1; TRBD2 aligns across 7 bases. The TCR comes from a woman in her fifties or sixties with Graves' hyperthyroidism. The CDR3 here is CASSPSLAVYNEQFF. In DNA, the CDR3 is TGTGCCAGCAGCCCCAGCCTAGCGGTTTACAATGAGCAGTTCTTC. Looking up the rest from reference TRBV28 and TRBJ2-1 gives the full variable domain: DVKVTQSSRYLVKRTGEKVFLECVQDMDHENMFWYRQDPGLGLRLIYFSYDVKMKEKGDIPEGYSVSREKKERFSLILESASTNQTSMYLCASSPSLAVYNEQFFGPGTRLTVL.